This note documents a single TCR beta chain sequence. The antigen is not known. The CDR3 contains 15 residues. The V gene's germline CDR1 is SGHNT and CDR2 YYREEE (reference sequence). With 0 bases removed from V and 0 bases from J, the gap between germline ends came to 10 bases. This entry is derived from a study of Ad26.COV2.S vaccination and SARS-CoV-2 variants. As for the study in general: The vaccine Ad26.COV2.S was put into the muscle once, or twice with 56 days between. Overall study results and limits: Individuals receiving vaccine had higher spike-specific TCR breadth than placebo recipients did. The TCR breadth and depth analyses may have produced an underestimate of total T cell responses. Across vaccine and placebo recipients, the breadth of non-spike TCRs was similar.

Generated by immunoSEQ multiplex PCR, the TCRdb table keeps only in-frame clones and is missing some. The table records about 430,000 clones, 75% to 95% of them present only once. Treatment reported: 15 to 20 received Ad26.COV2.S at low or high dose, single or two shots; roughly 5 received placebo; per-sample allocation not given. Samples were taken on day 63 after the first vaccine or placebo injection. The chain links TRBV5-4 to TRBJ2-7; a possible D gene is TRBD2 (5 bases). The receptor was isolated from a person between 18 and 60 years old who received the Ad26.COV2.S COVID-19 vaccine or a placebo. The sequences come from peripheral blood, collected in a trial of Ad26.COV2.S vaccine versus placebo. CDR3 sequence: CASSLEAVSSYEQYF. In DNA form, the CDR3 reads TGTGCCAGCAGCTTGGAAGCGGTGAGCTCCTACGAGCAGTACTTC.